This T cell receptor (beta chain) came from a study of T cell clusters in autoimmune cytopenias. Overall study findings and caveats: TRB repertoire shifts in secondary cytopenia and chronic lymphocytic leukemia mostly reflected lymphoma, not autoimmunity.

This clonotype registers medium-sized by frequency. The antigen is unknown. Tens of thousands of genome equivalents of blood DNA were amplified for TRB. TRB was amplified by touch-down multiplex PCR, primer pools A and B combined. TCRdb reanalyzed the multiplex PCR reads, giving one entry per CDR3 protein sequence and no DNA. The sample data list 6,000 to 9,000 distinct CDR3 sequences. These data are also associated with another study on T cell repertoires in aging, cancer and after chemotherapy. As reported in that work: Donor ages fell into six groups from 30 or younger up to 70 or older. Age-matched healthy donors had significantly more diverse, less clonal blood TCR repertoires than untreated cancer patients.

Sequenced sample: peripheral blood. This sequence was found in a human donor in good health.

The CDR3 loop is CASSNSGSRLTDTQYF. The V gene is TRBV19, the J gene TRBJ2-3. The CDR3 runs 16 residues. Germline assignment: CDR1 LNHDA and CDR2 SQIVND (reference sequence).